The source of this T cell receptor beta chain is a study of T-cell reconstitution after alpha-beta-depleted transplantation in children. Using unique molecular identifiers, the investigators prepared the TCRbeta library. TCRdb passed the PCR reads through MiXCR, listing each CDR3 protein once. The sample lists around 250,000 distinct CDR3 sequences, over 8% occurring once. V shed 0 bases and J shed 5 bases, with 12 bases lying between them. The CDR3 loop spans 14 amino acids. Germline CDR1 and CDR2: SGHRS and YFSETQ. The chain couples TRBV5-1 to TRBJ2-7, with D perhaps matching TRBD1 (6 bases). The TCR originated in a human donor who donated a stem cell graft to a child with SCID. This material consisted of PBMCs from the stem cell graft donor, taken from the stem cell graft. CDR3 protein: CASSLARGRNEQYF. The CDR3, as DNA: TGCGCCAGCAGCTTGGCCAGGGGAAGGAACGAGCAGTACTTC.